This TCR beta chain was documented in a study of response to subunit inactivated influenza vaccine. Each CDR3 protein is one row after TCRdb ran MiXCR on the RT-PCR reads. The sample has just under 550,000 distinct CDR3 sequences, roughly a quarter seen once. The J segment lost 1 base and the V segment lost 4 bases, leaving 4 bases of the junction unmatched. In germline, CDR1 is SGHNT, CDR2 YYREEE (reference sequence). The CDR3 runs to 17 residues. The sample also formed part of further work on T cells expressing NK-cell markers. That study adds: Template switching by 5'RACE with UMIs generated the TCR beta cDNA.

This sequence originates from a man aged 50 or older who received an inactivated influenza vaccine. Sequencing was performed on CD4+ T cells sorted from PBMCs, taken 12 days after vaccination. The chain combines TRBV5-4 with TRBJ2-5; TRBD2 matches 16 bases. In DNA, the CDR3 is TGTGCCAGCAGCATCGGGACTAGCGGGGGGGTCCAAGAGACCCAGTACTTC. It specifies CASSIGTSGGVQETQYF.